The 29 T cell receptor beta chains below come from one sample, sequenced in a study of blood T cell repertoires in COVID-19. Data came from immunoSEQ multiplex PCR; TCRdb stores just in-frame clones and leaves some out. The data show more than 400,000 clones, about 85% seen once. Material for sequencing was PBMCs or T cells enriched from blood (not recorded which). These TCRs come from a woman younger than 35 who had recovered from COVID-19.

The chain carries TRBV28 and TRBJ2-1; TRBD2 matches at 11 bases. The CDR3 is 22 residues long. V gave up 6 bases and J gave up 4 bases; unmatched junction bases: 26. Germline CDR1 is MDHEN and CDR2 is SYDVKM. Here the CDR3 reads CASSQRRGLAGGPTSLYNEQFF. DNA for the CDR3: TGTGCCAGCAGCCAAAGGCGGGGCCTAGCGGGGGGCCCTACTTCCTTATACAATGAGCAGTTCTTC.

This chain links TRBV30 with TRBJ1-1; perhaps TRBD1 as D (6 bases). This CDR3 comprises 13 residues. V dropped 4 bases and J dropped 5 bases, with 14 bases sitting between them. Germline values: CDR1 GTSNPN, CDR2 SVGIG (reference sequence). This CDR3 reads CAWTPSGATEAFF. The CDR3 bases are TGTGCCTGGACCCCATCAGGGGCGACTGAAGCTTTCTTT. Filled out from reference TRBV30 and TRBJ1-1, the complete variable domain reads SQTIHQWPATLVQPVGSPLSLECTVEGTSNPNLYWYRQAAGRGLQLLFYSVGIGQISSEVPQNLSASRPQDRQFILSSKKLLLSDSGFYLCAWTPSGATEAFFGQGTRLTVV.

This clone showed up just once. This sequence joins TRBV7-3 and TRBJ2-7; TRBD2 is a possible D gene (5 bases). The CDR3 is 14 amino acids. Germline loops: CDR1 SGHTA, CDR2 FQGTGA. V dropped 1 base and J dropped 6 bases, with 13 bases sitting between them. CDR3 bases: TGTGCCAGCAGCTTAAACGGGGTTGGAGGCGAGCAGTACTTC. Amino acids: CASSLNGVGGEQYF.

J is TRBJ1-2 and V is TRBV5-4, with TRBD1 matching over 7 bases. The CDR3 is 13 amino acids. J lost 8 bases, V lost 0 bases, and 4 bases had no gene match. Germline lookup yields CDR1 SGHNT and CDR2 YYREEE (reference sequence). DNA for the CDR3: TGTGCCAGCAGCTTGGATCCAGGGGGAGGCTACACCTTC. As protein: CASSLDPGGGYTF.

CDR3 sequence (DNA): TGTGCCAGCAGCTTAAATCAGGGGGCTAGTGAAAAACTGTTTTTT. It encodes CASSLNQGASEKLFF. J is TRBJ1-4 and V is TRBV7-9, with 8 bases lining up with TRBD1. Looked up from germline, CDR1 is SEHNR and CDR2 is FQNEAQ (reference sequence). V shed 2 bases, J shed 7 bases, and the junction held 6 bases outside the gene matches. The CDR3 covers 15 residues.

CDR3 sequence: CATSEAVSNQPQHF. CDR3 DNA sequence: TGTGCCACCAGTGAGGCAGTAAGCAATCAGCCCCAGCATTTT. The V gene is TRBV24-1, the J gene TRBJ1-5; D not certain. This CDR3 contains 14 residues. Per the germline V gene, CDR1 is KGHDR and CDR2 is SFDVKD. V gave up 4 bases and J gave up 1 base, with 7 bases separating them.

The J gene is TRBJ2-7, the V gene TRBV2; D is unresolved. V was pared by 4 bases and J by 12 bases, with 10 bases between. Germline V gene sequence: CDR1 SNHLY, CDR2 FYNNEI. The CDR3 runs to 10 residues. CDR3: CASSVARTYF. CDR3 in DNA: TGTGCCAGCAGTGTGGCCAGAACGTACTTC.

The chain joins TRBV29-1 to TRBJ1-6; the match to TRBD1 covers 10 bases. The germline gives CDR1 SQVTM, CDR2 ANQGSEA. Losses at the gene ends were 7 bases for V and 8 bases for J; bases not matched to a gene: 2. There are 12 residues in the CDR3. CDR3 coding DNA: TGCAGCGGTGGACAGGGGGATTCACCCCTCCACTTT. Residues: CSGGQGDSPLHF.

This clone has a handful of counts. This chain links TRBV5-5 with TRBJ2-3, with D perhaps TRBD2 (6 bases). CDR1 and CDR2 from the germline V gene are SGHKS and YYEKEE (reference sequence). V lost 4 bases and J lost 1, with 13 bases in between. CDR3 length: 15 residues. The CDR3 bases are TGTGCCAGCAGCCCGTCGGGGGTGCGCACAGATACGCAGTATTTT. This gives the protein CASSPSGVRTDTQYF.

The rearrangement joins TRBV5-6 to TRBJ2-2, with D hard to call. Germline V gene sequence: CDR1 SGHDT, CDR2 YYEEEE. Deletions cut 0 bases from V and 6 bases from J, with 12 bases between. The CDR3 spans 15 residues. The CDR3, as DNA: TGTGCCAGCAGCTTGGCCGGGTGGGTAGCCGGGGAGCTGTTTTTT. Residues: CASSLAGWVAGELFF.

This clone showed up just once. The chain joins TRBV6-5 to TRBJ2-7; a possible D gene is TRBD1 (5 bases). Trimming cost V 5 bases and J 3 bases, with 11 bases left between them. In germline, CDR1 is MNHEY, CDR2 SVGAGI. The CDR3 sequence is 13 residues long. Written as DNA, the CDR3 is TGTGCCAGCAGTATGACAGTTCTCTACGAGCAGTACTTC. Its translation is CASSMTVLYEQYF.

CDR3 DNA: TGCGCCAGCAGCCGGGGGACGGGATCCTACGAGCAGTACTTC. This sequence encodes CASSRGTGSYEQYF. The V call is TRBV5-1, the J call TRBJ2-7; possibly TRBD2 for D (6 bases). Between the trimmed V and J ends, which lost 4 bases and 1 base, there was a span of 12 bases. The CDR3 is 14 amino acids. The germline gives CDR1 SGHRS, CDR2 YFSETQ.

The chain carries TRBV19 and TRBJ1-3; D perhaps matches TRBD1 (5 bases). The CDR3 covers 14 residues. CDR1 is LNHDA, CDR2 SQIVND, per germline (reference sequence). V lost 4 bases and J 4 bases, leaving 11 bases between the germline ends. For the CDR3, the DNA is TGTGCCAGTAGTACCGGACAAGGAGGAAACACCATATATTTT. Amino acid sequence: CASSTGQGGNTIYF.

The chain is built from TRBV7-2 and TRBJ2-3, with 10 bases matching TRBD1. CDR3 size: 14 residues. Trimming at V came to 6 bases and at J to 4 bases, leaving 4 bases not matched to a gene. Germline assignment: CDR1 SGHTA and CDR2 FQGNSA. DNA of the CDR3: TGTGCCAGCAGGCCCGGGACAGGGGCAGATACGCAGTATTTT. Translated: CASRPGTGADTQYF.

The V call is TRBV4-2, the J call TRBJ2-1, with 7 positions matching TRBD2. The ends lost 0 bases at V and 2 bases at J; junction bases unmatched: 4. CDR1 is LGHNA, CDR2 YNFKEQ, per germline. The CDR3 covers 16 residues. The DNA for the CDR3 is TGTGCCAGCAGCCAAGAGGGCGGGGGAACCTACAATGAGCAGTTCTTC. As protein: CASSQEGGGTYNEQFF.

The V gene is TRBV5-1, the J gene TRBJ2-3; D is perhaps TRBD2 (6 bases). There are 17 residues in the CDR3. V lost 0 bases, J lost 0 bases, and 14 bases lay in between. CDR1 is SGHRS and CDR2 is YFSETQ in the germline V gene. CDR3 in DNA: TGCGCCAGCAGCTTGGGGCGCTCCCGGGGGAGCACAGATACGCAGTATTTT. Its translation: CASSLGRSRGSTDTQYF.

This chain links TRBV6-5 with TRBJ1-6, with 8 positions matching TRBD1. Per germline, CDR1 MNHEY and CDR2 SVGAGI. The CDR3 loop spans 16 amino acids. V shed 0 bases, J shed 6 bases, and the junction held 4 bases outside the gene matches. In DNA, the CDR3 is TGTGCCAGCAGTTACTCAGGGGACAGGACTAATTCACCCCTCCACTTT. Translated, it gives CASSYSGDRTNSPLHF.

The table lists this clone with a count of one. The gene calls are TRBV7-9 and TRBJ1-1; 7 bases align to TRBD1. The CDR3 totals 14 residues. Trimming removed 7 bases from V and 3 bases from J; junction bases left unmatched: 8. The V gene's germline CDR1 is SEHNR and CDR2 FQNEAQ (reference sequence). Written as DNA, the CDR3 is TGTGCCAGCACAGGGAGGCAGGGGGACACTGAAGCTTTCTTT. It is translated as CASTGRQGDTEAFF. Based on the CDR3 plus reference TRBV7-9 and TRBJ1-1, the full variable domain is DTGVSQNPRHKITKRGQNVTFRCDPISEHNRLYWYRQTLGQGPEFLTYFQNEAQLEKSRLLSDRFSAERPKGSFSTLEIQRTEQGDSAMYLCASTGRQGDTEAFFGQGTRLTVV.

This rearrangement joins TRBV19 to TRBJ1-2; D call uncertain. V was trimmed by 3 bases and J by 13 bases, leaving 12 bases between them. Germline CDR1 LNHDA, CDR2 SQIVND (reference sequence). CDR3 size: 11 residues. Here the CDR3 reads CASSIDAGVTF. The CDR3 DNA follows: TGTGCCAGTAGTATCGATGCGGGAGTCACCTTC.

This CDR3 is CASISRRTGGSGELFF. The DNA of the CDR3 is TGCGCCAGCATTAGTCGAAGGACAGGGGGCTCCGGGGAGCTGTTTTTT. The chain has TRBV10-2 and TRBJ2-2; 11 positions agree with TRBD1. The junction had 10 bases not matched to a gene; V was cut back by 7 bases and J by 6 bases. Germline assignment: CDR1 WSHSY and CDR2 SAAADI. The CDR3 has 16 amino acids.

This clone has only a few counts. CDR3 sequence reads: CASSLGGVTEAFF. CDR3 bases: TGTGCCAGCAGCTTGGGGGGGGTTACTGAAGCTTTCTTT. V and J are TRBV5-4 and TRBJ1-1, with D possibly being TRBD1 (5 bases). Germline V gene data show CDR1 as SGHNT and CDR2 as YYREEE (reference sequence). Trimming stripped 0 bases from V and 5 bases from J, with 8 bases between. The CDR3 loop spans 13 amino acids.

The genes are TRBV7-9 and TRBJ1-4, with a possible D match to TRBD1 (5 bases). CDR1 is SEHNR, CDR2 FQNEAQ, per germline (reference sequence). Trimming pared 5 bases from V and 2 bases from J, leaving 15 bases between. The CDR3 has 16 residues. CDR3 region: CASSVPTGGTNEKLFF. DNA of the CDR3: TGTGCCAGCAGCGTACCAACGGGGGGGACTAATGAAAAACTGTTTTTT. Complete variable domain (other parts from reference TRBV7-9 and TRBJ1-4): DTGVSQNPRHKITKRGQNVTFRCDPISEHNRLYWYRQTLGQGPEFLTYFQNEAQLEKSRLLSDRFSAERPKGSFSTLEIQRTEQGDSAMYLCASSVPTGGTNEKLFFGSGTQLSVL.

The V call is TRBV27, the J call TRBJ2-5, with D perhaps TRBD2 (6 bases). V dropped 3 bases and J dropped 5 bases, with 10 bases sitting between them. The CDR3 runs to 13 residues. Germline V gives CDR1 MNHEY, CDR2 SMNVEV (reference sequence). The CDR3 nucleotides read TGTGCCAGCAGTTTGGCGGGGCGGGAGACCCAGTACTTC. This gives the protein CASSLAGRETQYF.

The J gene is TRBJ2-3, the V gene TRBV10-2; D perhaps matches TRBD2 (7 bases). The CDR3 contains 14 residues. Trimming left V 7 bases short and J 1 base short, with 12 bases between. Looked up from germline, CDR1 is WSHSY and CDR2 is SAAADI. CDR3: CASTLGGRTDTQYF. The CDR3 bases are TGCGCCAGCACTCTGGGGGGGCGCACAGATACGCAGTATTTT.

The CDR3 protein is CASSGRGKGNQPQHF. The DNA of the CDR3 is TGTGCCAGCAGTGGGAGGGGGAAAGGCAATCAGCCCCAGCATTTT. The V and J genes are TRBV6-2 or TRBV6-3 and TRBJ1-5, with TRBD1 as a possible D gene (6 bases). Germline loops: CDR1 MNHEY, CDR2 SVGEGT. The V end lost 5 bases, the J end lost 2 bases, and 13 bases lay between the germline ends. CDR3 length equals 15 residues.

The V call is TRBV7-8, the J call TRBJ1-6; D possibly corresponds to TRBD1 (6 bases). Germline V gene lookup returns CDR1 SGHVS and CDR2 FQNEAQ. The length of the CDR3 is 15 residues. The V gene lost 6 bases and the J gene lost 5 bases, with 14 bases spanning the gap. The CDR3 region has the DNA TGTGCCAGCAGTGGGGGGGGCGCGGATAATTCACCCCTCCACTTT. Its protein is CASSGGGADNSPLHF. The entire variable domain, with the rest obtained from reference TRBV7-8 and TRBJ1-6, is as follows: GAGVSQSPRYKVAKRGQDVALRCDPISGHVSLFWYQQALGQGPEFLTYFQNEAQLDKSGLPSDRFFAERPEGSVSTLKIQRTQQEDSAVYLCASSGGGADNSPLHFGNGTRLTVT.

This clone was counted only a few times. The chain joins TRBV5-1 to TRBJ1-1; 8 bases map to TRBD1. The CDR3 runs to 16 residues. Germline loops: CDR1 SGHRS, CDR2 YFSETQ. V lost 4 bases, J lost 5 bases, and 13 bases stayed unmatched. The CDR3, as DNA: TGCGCCAGCAGCGTAGACCCCGGACAGGGAAGGACTGAAGCTTTCTTT. Its translation is CASSVDPGQGRTEAFF.

The chain uses TRBV18 and TRBJ2-7; 7 bases fit TRBD2. This CDR3 comprises 12 residues. The V and J ends lost 4 bases and 5 bases, in that order; junction bases with no gene match: 2. CDR1 and CDR2 from the germline V gene are KGHSH and LQKENI. The CDR3 region is CASSLRGDEQYF. DNA of the CDR3: TGTGCCAGCTCACTTCGGGGGGACGAGCAGTACTTC.

The CDR3 protein is CAIRSASGTLTDTQYF. The CDR3 bases are TGTGCCATCAGATCAGCATCCGGGACTCTCACAGATACGCAGTATTTT. The rearrangement links TRBV10-3 to TRBJ2-3, with a weak D call TRBD2 (6 bases). Germline CDR1 reads ENHRY; CDR2 reads SYGVKD. Trimming took 6 bases from V and 2 from J, leaving 18 bases between them. CDR3 length equals 16 residues.